Below are 20 T cell receptor beta chains sequenced from a single sample in a study of response to subunit inactivated influenza vaccine. One entry per CDR3 protein results from TCRdb running MiXCR on the RT-PCR reads. The table shows approximately 170,000 distinct CDR3 sequences, with approximately 14% occurring only once. This specimen was CD8+ T cells sorted from PBMCs, taken approximately 5 days after vaccination. The receptors derive from a man between 50 and 59 years old who received an inactivated influenza vaccine.

The V gene is TRBV30, the J gene TRBJ2-3; weak D call: TRBD2 (6 bases). The CDR3 is made up of 15 amino acids. Trimming cost V 4 bases and J 0 bases, with 14 bases left between them. CDR1 and CDR2 from the germline V gene are GTSNPN and SVGIG (reference sequence). CDR3 amino acids: CAWTKGGGSTDTQYF. CDR3 bases: TGTGCCTGGACTAAGGGAGGTGGGAGCACAGATACGCAGTATTTT.

The sample holds one count of this clonotype. Germline is not matched at one junction end, which may reflect a read error. The chain couples TRBV5-6 to TRBJ2-2; TRBD2 is a possible D gene (5 bases). CDR1 and CDR2 (germline): SGHDT, YYEEEE. The CDR3 contains 16 residues. CDR3 sequence (DNA): TGTGCCAGCAGCATCGGACTGGTCGCGAACACCGGGGAGCTGTCTTTT. Amino acids: CASSIGLVANTGELSF.

The rearrangement uses TRBV11-2 and TRBJ2-1; 13 nucleotides line up with TRBD2. Germline CDR1 reads SGHAT; CDR2 reads FQNNGV. This CDR3 has 15 residues. Trimming cost V 4 bases and J 3 bases; bases outside gene matches: 0. The CDR3 DNA sequence: TGTGCCAGCAGCTGGACTAGCGGGGGCTACAATGAGCAGTTCTTC. Its protein product is CASSWTSGGYNEQFF.

The chain couples TRBV10-3 to TRBJ2-2; weak D call: TRBD1 (6 bases). The CDR3 sequence is 16 residues long. Trimming left V 6 bases short and J 5 bases short, with 19 bases between. CDR1 is ENHRY and CDR2 is SYGVKD in the germline V gene. The CDR3 DNA is TGTGCCATCAGCTGGGGGCGAGGGAAAATAACCGGGGAGCTGTTTTTT. Encoded protein: CAISWGRGKITGELFF.

The rearrangement links TRBV27 to TRBJ2-2; the D is unclear. In germline, CDR1 is MNHEY, CDR2 SMNVEV (reference sequence). The CDR3 is made up of 16 amino acids. Trimming stripped 2 bases from V and 0 bases from J, with 10 bases between. The chain's CDR3 is CASSLLLFANTGELFF. CDR3 DNA sequence: TGTGCCAGCAGTTTACTTCTATTCGCGAACACCGGGGAGCTGTTTTTT.

This clonotype was recorded a few times. The chain combines TRBV4-1 with TRBJ2-7; 7 bases are a match to TRBD2. Germline CDR1 and CDR2: MGHRA and YSYEKL. The CDR3 spans 15 residues. V lost 1 base to trimming and J lost 0 bases; unmatched junction nucleotides: 3. CDR3 sequence: CASSQVGGSSYEQYF. CDR3 DNA: TGCGCCAGCAGCCAAGTGGGAGGGAGCTCCTACGAGCAGTACTTC.

V is TRBV6-2 or TRBV6-3 and J is TRBJ2-3; D gene unclear. The germline CDR1 and CDR2 sequences are MNHEY and SVGEGT. The length of the CDR3 is 14 residues. Trimming pared 2 bases from V and 2 bases from J, leaving 8 bases between. The CDR3, as DNA: TGTGCCAGCAGTTACACCCGAAACACAGATACGCAGTATTTT. Amino acids: CASSYTRNTDTQYF.

This chain uses TRBV30 with TRBJ1-4; perhaps TRBD1 as D (6 bases). This CDR3 comprises 16 residues. Germline CDR1 GTSNPN, CDR2 SVGIG (reference sequence). V shed 1 base and J shed 0 bases, with 12 bases lying between them. CDR3: CAWSASGTTTNEKLFF. CDR3 bases: TGTGCCTGGAGTGCCAGCGGGACAACAACTAATGAAAAACTGTTTTTT.

The gene calls are TRBV27 and TRBJ2-1; D is uncertain. V lost 2 bases and J lost 10, with 12 bases in between. CDR1 and CDR2 (germline): MNHEY, SMNVEV (reference sequence). The CDR3 contains 13 residues. CDR3 region: CASSLQPNVEQFF. In nucleotides, the CDR3 is TGTGCCAGCAGTTTACAACCAAATGTGGAGCAGTTCTTC.

Many counts were recorded for this clonotype. The CDR3 loop is CSVDRDNEQFF. CDR3 DNA sequence: TGCAGCGTTGACAGGGACAATGAGCAGTTCTTC. The J gene is TRBJ2-1, the V gene TRBV29-1; D is possibly TRBD1 (5 bases). The V end was cut by 3 bases, the J end by 5 bases, with 5 bases between. CDR3 length: 11 amino acids. Germline V gene lookup returns CDR1 SQVTM and CDR2 ANQGSEA.

This clonotype was seen a handful of times. This sequence joins TRBV5-1 and TRBJ2-7, with D uncertain. CDR1 and CDR2 from the germline V gene are SGHRS and YFSETQ. Trimming took off 7 bases at V and 5 bases at J, with 13 bases between the two ends. The CDR3 runs 12 residues. The CDR3 DNA follows: TGCGCCAGCGGCTATCTAGGGAACGAGCAGTACTTC. It encodes CASGYLGNEQYF. The variable domain in full, completed from reference TRBV5-1 and TRBJ2-7, reads KAGVTQTPRYLIKTRGQQVTLSCSPISGHRSVSWYQQTPGQGLQFLFEYFSETQRNKGNFPGRFSGRQFSNSRSEMNVSTLELGDSALYLCASGYLGNEQYFGPGTRLTVT.

This clonotype showed up many times. V is TRBV5-1 and J is TRBJ2-7; D is perhaps TRBD1 (5 bases). This CDR3 region has 13 residues. The ends were cut back, 2 bases at V and 3 bases at J, with 9 bases in the middle. The germline CDR1 and CDR2 sequences are SGHRS and YFSETQ. The CDR3 loop reads CASSFGHLYEQYF. Here the CDR3 DNA reads TGCGCCAGCAGCTTCGGACACCTCTACGAGCAGTACTTC.

This clonotype came up a few times. V is TRBV7-9 and J is TRBJ2-1, with D uncertain. The germline V gene has CDR1 SEHNR and CDR2 FQNEAQ (reference sequence). The germline V and J ends were trimmed by 4 bases and 9 bases, with 4 bases remaining between them. This CDR3 region has 10 residues. The CDR3 nucleotides are TGTGCCAGCAGCTCTTCTGAGCAGTTCTTC. This gives the protein CASSSSEQFF. Complete variable domain (other parts from reference TRBV7-9 and TRBJ2-1): DTGVSQNPRHKITKRGQNVTFRCDPISEHNRLYWYRQTLGQGPEFLTYFQNEAQLEKSRLLSDRFSAERPKGSFSTLEIQRTEQGDSAMYLCASSSSEQFFGPGTRLTVL.

The CDR3 DNA reads as TGTGCCAGCAGCCACCCGACAGTGAACACTGAAGCTTTCTTT. This gives the protein CASSHPTVNTEAFF. The V gene is TRBV12-3 or TRBV12-4, the J gene TRBJ1-1; perhaps TRBD1 as D (5 bases). The CDR3 totals 14 residues. The V and J ends lost 6 bases and 0 bases respectively, with 11 bases between them.

The chain carries TRBV6-2 or TRBV6-3 and TRBJ1-1, with unresolved D. V lost 5 bases to trimming and J lost 10 bases, with 14 bases between them. The CDR3 is made up of 12 amino acids. Germline lookup yields CDR1 MNHEY and CDR2 SVGEGT. CDR3 region: CASSMRTNGAFF. The DNA for the CDR3 is TGTGCCAGCAGTATGAGGACTAATGGAGCTTTCTTT.

This clonotype appeared many times. The V and J genes are TRBV4-3 and TRBJ2-2; TRBD2 might be the D (6 bases). V dropped 4 bases and J dropped 6 bases, with 15 bases sitting between them. This CDR3 comprises 15 residues. Per germline, CDR1 LGHNA and CDR2 YSLEER. This chain's CDR3 is CASSRRLGQAGELFF. The DNA of the CDR3 is TGCGCCAGCAGCCGGAGACTAGGTCAAGCCGGGGAGCTGTTTTTT.

The chain employs TRBV10-3 and TRBJ2-3, with TRBD2 matching 12 bases. The CDR3 is 16 amino acids. The germline CDR1 and CDR2 sequences are ENHRY and SYGVKD. V was pared by 11 bases and J by 0 bases, with 9 bases of the junction left unmatched. CDR3 nucleotide sequence: TGTGCCGCCCGAGGGGGACTAGCGGGCAGCACAGATACGCAGTATTTT. Residues: CAARGGLAGSTDTQYF.

This clonotype was counted only a few times. The chain recombines TRBV20-1 with TRBJ2-7; 8 positions agree with TRBD2. The CDR3 sequence is 14 residues long. Germline trimming cut 1 base from V and 2 bases from J; bases unmatched to any gene: 4. The germline V gene encodes CDR1 DFQATT and CDR2 SNEGSKA (reference sequence). The CDR3 nucleotides are TGCAGTGCTAGAGCTGCGCGGGGGGCCTACGAGCAGTACTTC. It is translated as CSARAARGAYEQYF.

This sequence joins TRBV10-1 and TRBJ2-3; D not resolved. With 2 bases removed from V and 4 bases from J, the gap between germline ends came to 10 bases. This CDR3 region has 14 residues. Looked up from germline, CDR1 is WNHNN and CDR2 is SYGVQD (reference sequence). The CDR3 is CASSETYLPDTQYF. CDR3 DNA: TGCGCCAGCAGTGAGACCTACCTACCAGATACGCAGTATTTT.

In this sample, this clonotype turned up many times. The junction does not match germline at one end; this may be a read error. This chain joins TRBV4-3 and TRBJ1-5; D remains ambiguous. The CDR3 runs 14 residues. CDR1 and CDR2 from the germline V gene are LGHNA and YSLEER. CDR3 nucleotide sequence: TGCGCCAGCAGCCCAACATCTAGCCATCAGCCCCAGCATTTT. It encodes CASSPTSSHQPQHF.